The 32 T cell receptor beta chains given below trace back to one sample, sequenced in a study of vaccination and CD4 T cells after COVID-19. The Oncomine TCR Beta short-read assay was applied to DNA of cultured CD4+ T cells. Investigators isolated genomic DNA from cultured CD4+ T cells. TCRdb processed the PCR reads anew with MiXCR; each CDR3 protein has one entry. Counted here are about 7,600 distinct CDR3 sequences, 25% to 35% occurring once; the ten biggest clones make up 13% to 15%. No cognate antigen is known for these TCRs. The sample's treatment: approximately nine-day PBMC culture with coronavirus spike peptide pools or control peptides (ViraFEST assay). The unexposed donor provided CD4+ T cells, which were taken before the COVID-19 pandemic (2011-2018). Sequencing input: CD4+ T cells from blood, cultured in vitro. The receptors were sampled from a human donor in good health.

This clonotype has only a few counts. The CDR3 reads CSAGRGWGTDTQYF. The CDR3 nucleotides read TGCAGTGCTGGACGTGGTTGGGGCACAGATACGCAGTATTTT. The chain recombines TRBV20-1 with TRBJ2-3, with unresolved D. In germline, CDR1 is DFQATT, CDR2 SNEGSKA (reference sequence). V was shortened by 5 bases and J by 1 base, with 13 bases between the two germline ends. The CDR3 extends over 14 amino acids.

A few counts support this clonotype. The chain carries TRBV27 and TRBJ2-1; TRBD1 aligns across 8 bases. V lost 6 bases and J lost 6; bases outside the gene matches: 10. This CDR3 is 15 amino acids long. Germline V gives CDR1 MNHEY, CDR2 SMNVEV (reference sequence). CDR3 in DNA: TGTGCCAGCAGCTCTCCTTCGGACAGGGCCAATGAGCAGTTCTTC. Its protein is CASSSPSDRANEQFF.

V is TRBV27 and J is TRBJ2-3, with D perhaps being TRBD1 or TRBD2 (5 bases each). V was clipped by 1 base and J by 1 base, with 9 bases between them. The CDR3 length is 15 residues. The germline V gene has CDR1 MNHEY and CDR2 SMNVEV (reference sequence). CDR3 in DNA: TGTGCCAGCAGTTTATTCATGGGGGGCACAGATACGCAGTATTTT. Its protein is CASSLFMGGTDTQYF.

This chain uses TRBV7-9 with TRBJ2-1, with 10 bases aligning to TRBD1. The V gene's germline CDR1 is SEHNR and CDR2 FQNEAQ (reference sequence). The J segment lost 4 bases and the V segment lost 1 base, leaving 4 bases of the junction unmatched. The CDR3 sequence is 16 residues long. The CDR3 nucleotides read TGTGCCAGCAGCTTAGGGGACAGGGGTAGTTACAATGAGCAGTTCTTC. Translated: CASSLGDRGSYNEQFF.

The rearrangement joins TRBV11-1 to TRBJ1-1; a possible D gene is TRBD1 (6 bases). V dropped 2 bases and J dropped 2 bases, with 12 bases sitting between them. This CDR3 has 15 residues. Germline V lookup: CDR1 SGHAT, CDR2 FQDESV (reference sequence). As DNA, the CDR3 is TGTGCCAGCAGCTTAATGCCAGGGGCCAACACTGAAGCTTTCTTT. Residues: CASSLMPGANTEAFF.

This clonotype was counted between two and nine times. The chain links TRBV20-1 to TRBJ2-7; 8 nucleotides agree with TRBD1. V shed 5 bases and J 5 bases; nucleotides not matched to a gene: 8. CDR1 and CDR2 from the germline V gene are DFQATT and SNEGSKA (reference sequence). The length of the CDR3 is 13 residues. Here the CDR3 reads CSADDRGRDEQYF. The DNA of the CDR3 is TGCAGTGCTGACGACAGGGGTCGGGACGAGCAGTACTTC.

V and J are TRBV6-2 or TRBV6-3 and TRBJ1-1; D gene ambiguous. CDR1 and CDR2 (germline): MNHEY, SVGEGT. The CDR3 covers 13 residues. Trimming removed 0 bases from V and 11 bases from J, with 13 bases in between. CDR3 loop: CASSYSIGRMAFF. CDR3 nucleotide sequence: TGTGCCAGCAGTTACTCGATAGGCCGTATGGCTTTCTTT.

This chain uses TRBV20-1 with TRBJ2-7, with 8 bases lining up with TRBD2. V lost 6 bases, J lost 1 base, and 8 bases stayed unmatched. This CDR3 is 14 amino acids long. The germline V gene has CDR1 DFQATT and CDR2 SNEGSKA (reference sequence). In DNA, the CDR3 is TGCAGTGCCCGTAGCGGGGAATTTTCCTACGAGCAGTACTTC. Translating it yields CSARSGEFSYEQYF.

The chain uses TRBV6-1 and TRBJ2-1, with a weak D call TRBD2 (6 bases). The germline gives CDR1 MNHNS, CDR2 SASEGT. The CDR3 runs 14 residues. V lost 5 bases and J lost 8, with 16 bases in between. This CDR3 is CASSLAAREDEQFF. The CDR3 region has the DNA TGTGCCAGCAGTCTGGCGGCCAGGGAGGATGAGCAGTTCTTC.

The V gene is TRBV28, the J gene TRBJ2-3; 10 bases fit TRBD2. Germline trimming cut 2 bases from V and 6 bases from J; bases unmatched to any gene: 11. The CDR3 covers 17 residues. Germline loops: CDR1 MDHEN, CDR2 SYDVKM. The CDR3 DNA reads TGTGCCAGCAGTTTAACGCCTAGCGGGAGCGGGGGGGATACGCAGTATTTT. The encoded protein is CASSLTPSGSGGDTQYF.

This clonotype turned up a few times. The chain carries TRBV6-2 or TRBV6-3 and TRBJ2-7, with D unresolved. Germline CDR1 MNHEY, CDR2 SVGEGT. Trimming stripped 7 bases from V and 6 bases from J, with 22 bases between. CDR3 length: 15 residues. The CDR3 is CASNLRASGATEQYF. CDR3 in DNA: TGTGCCAGCAATCTAAGGGCTAGTGGAGCCACCGAGCAGTACTTC.

The CDR3 DNA sequence: TGTGCCAGCTCACCACTGCCTATGGCAGGGGGCGAAAACACTGAAGCTTTCTTT. Amino acids: CASSPLPMAGGENTEAFF. The chain couples TRBV18 to TRBJ1-1; the match to TRBD1 covers 8 bases. The J segment lost 2 bases and the V segment lost 1 base, leaving 12 bases of the junction unmatched. Germline V gene sequence: CDR1 KGHSH, CDR2 LQKENI. This CDR3 is 18 amino acids long.

V is TRBV20-1 and J is TRBJ2-3, with D perhaps TRBD1 or TRBD2 (5 bases each). Germline CDR1 and CDR2: DFQATT and SNEGSKA (reference sequence). V lost 4 bases and J 2 bases, leaving 19 bases between the germline ends. The CDR3 runs 16 residues. The CDR3 DNA follows: TGCAGTGCTACAATGGGACGGGCGCTAGACACAGATACGCAGTATTTT. It translates to CSATMGRALDTDTQYF.

This chain joins TRBV19 and TRBJ2-7; D unclear. Per germline, CDR1 LNHDA and CDR2 SQIVND (reference sequence). V lost 6 bases, J lost 0 bases, and 24 bases lay in between. CDR3 length: 18 amino acids. CDR3 nucleotide sequence: TGTGCCAGTAGCACCACGTCCACTCCCCTAGGAAGCTCCTACGAGCAGTACTTC. Translating gives CASSTTSTPLGSSYEQYF. The whole variable domain, remainder taken from reference TRBV19 and TRBJ2-7, is DGGITQSPKYLFRKEGQNVTLSCEQNLNHDAMYWYRQDPGQGLRLIYYSQIVNDFQKGDIAEGYSVSREKKESFPLTVTSAQKNPTAFYLCASSTTSTPLGSSYEQYFGPGTRLTVT.

The V gene is TRBV7-2, the J gene TRBJ2-7, with D perhaps being TRBD1 or TRBD2 (7 bases each). The CDR3 spans 16 residues. Germline assignment: CDR1 SGHTA and CDR2 FQGNSA. V was cut by 5 bases and J by 3 bases, with 20 bases left in between. CDR3 sequence: CASSQGGASGLYEQYF. CDR3 DNA sequence: TGTGCCAGCAGCCAGGGGGGGGCTAGCGGACTCTACGAGCAGTACTTC. Based on the CDR3 plus reference TRBV7-2 and TRBJ2-7, the full variable domain is GAGVSQSPSNKVTEKGKDVELRCDPISGHTALYWYRQSLGQGLEFLIYFQGNSAPDKSGLPSDRFSAERTGGSVSTLTIQRTQQEDSAVYLCASSQGGASGLYEQYFGPGTRLTVT.

The table lists this clonotype with a few counts. The chain couples TRBV7-2 to TRBJ1-2; tentative D call: TRBD1 (6 bases). CDR3 length: 13 residues. Germline CDR1 and CDR2: SGHTA and FQGNSA. Trimming took 3 bases from V and 8 from J, leaving 13 bases between them. The CDR3: CASSFTGTAGYTF. CDR3 bases: TGTGCCAGCAGCTTTACAGGGACCGCAGGCTACACCTTC.

This clonotype came up a few times. The chain joins TRBV20-1 to TRBJ1-2, with D perhaps TRBD1 (5 bases). The CDR3 runs 12 residues. Trimming pared 6 bases from V and 2 bases from J, leaving 10 bases between. Germline V CDR1 and CDR2: DFQATT, SNEGSKA (reference sequence). The chain's CDR3 is CSAKSGNYGYTF. The CDR3 DNA is TGCAGTGCGAAGTCAGGGAACTATGGCTACACCTTC.

The chain couples TRBV28 to TRBJ1-2; the D gene is possibly TRBD1 (5 bases). Trimming stripped 5 bases from V and 8 bases from J, with 12 bases between. The CDR3 runs 12 residues. Germline values: CDR1 MDHEN, CDR2 SYDVKM. The CDR3 region has the DNA TGTGCCAGCAGTCTCAGGGAGTACGGCTACACCTTC. Its translation is CASSLREYGYTF.

The J gene is TRBJ1-3, the V gene TRBV7-2; D may be TRBD1 (5 bases). The CDR3 is 12 residues long. The germline gives CDR1 SGHTA, CDR2 FQGNSA. Trimming cost V 3 bases and J 9 bases, with 9 bases left between them. The DNA of the CDR3 is TGTGCCAGCAGCTTTCAGGGTAGCACCATATATTTT. Translating gives CASSFQGSTIYF.

This rearrangement joins TRBV6-2 or TRBV6-3 to TRBJ2-5, with D unresolved. Germline loops: CDR1 MNHEY, CDR2 SVGEGT. With 0 bases removed from V and 0 bases from J, the gap between germline ends came to 8 bases. This CDR3 is 15 amino acids long. DNA of the CDR3: TGTGCCAGCAGTTACTCCACAGAGGACCAAGAGACCCAGTACTTC. It encodes CASSYSTEDQETQYF.

This clonotype has more than one count but fewer than ten. This chain joins TRBV19 and TRBJ1-2; D might be TRBD1 (5 bases). CDR3 size: 15 residues. The germline V gene encodes CDR1 LNHDA and CDR2 SQIVND (reference sequence). The V end was cut by 3 bases, the J end by 5 bases, with 16 bases between. CDR3 region: CASSIPSPGRYGYTF. In DNA, the CDR3 is TGTGCCAGTAGTATTCCCTCACCGGGACGTTATGGCTACACCTTC.

This clonotype turned up a few times. This chain links TRBV7-3 with TRBJ1-1; D is ambiguous. The V end lost 6 bases, the J end lost 3 bases, and 11 bases lay between the germline ends. The germline V gene encodes CDR1 SGHTA and CDR2 FQGTGA. The CDR3 is 13 residues long. The CDR3 region has the DNA TGTGCCAGCAGTGGTGGCTACTACACTGAAGCTTTCTTT. Translation gives CASSGGYYTEAFF.

This sequence joins TRBV20-1 and TRBJ2-5, with TRBD2 matching over 11 bases. The CDR3 runs to 14 residues. Losses at the gene ends were 7 bases for V and 1 base for J; bases not matched to a gene: 5. Germline CDR1 is DFQATT and CDR2 is SNEGSKA (reference sequence). As DNA, the CDR3 is TGCAGTGTAGAGACTAGCGGGACCCAAGAGACCCAGTACTTC. It translates to CSVETSGTQETQYF.

The chain carries TRBV11-1 and TRBJ2-7, with 7 nucleotides matching TRBD1. Trimming removed 4 bases from V and 3 bases from J; junction bases left unmatched: 3. This CDR3 contains 13 residues. CDR1 and CDR2 from the germline V gene are SGHAT and FQDESV (reference sequence). CDR3 region: CASSSGQVYEQYF. The DNA of the CDR3 is TGTGCCAGCAGCTCCGGACAGGTCTACGAGCAGTACTTC.

This clonotype was seen a handful of times. The genes are TRBV29-1 and TRBJ1-2; D is uncertain. With 7 bases removed from V and 7 bases from J, the gap between germline ends came to 13 bases. The CDR3 runs 11 residues. CDR1 and CDR2 from the germline V gene are SQVTM and ANQGSEA. The CDR3 protein is CSAGGRLGYTF. The DNA of the CDR3 is TGCAGCGCTGGTGGGCGTCTTGGCTACACCTTC.

This clonotype was detected a few times. The chain uses TRBV20-1 and TRBJ1-2; possibly TRBD1 for D (6 bases). V lost 5 bases, J lost 4 bases, and 23 bases lay in between. Per the germline V gene, CDR1 is DFQATT and CDR2 is SNEGSKA (reference sequence). The CDR3 covers 16 residues. The CDR3 region has the DNA TGCAGTGCTGGGGGCAGACGGGGCGGCTCAGGCTATGGCTACACCTTC. It specifies CSAGGRRGGSGYGYTF.

By frequency in the sample, this clonotype is large. This chain uses TRBV20-1 with TRBJ2-7; 16 nucleotides agree with TRBD2. This CDR3 spans 15 amino acids. With 5 bases clipped from V and 6 bases from J, the junction kept 7 bases outside the gene matches. CDR1 and CDR2 from the germline V gene are DFQATT and SNEGSKA (reference sequence). The CDR3 spells CSAVGLAGGPIEQYF. CDR3 in DNA: TGCAGTGCTGTGGGACTAGCGGGAGGGCCCATCGAGCAGTACTTC.

The chain has TRBV6-1 and TRBJ2-7; unclear D gene. The CDR3 has 12 residues. Germline V gene sequence: CDR1 MNHNS, CDR2 SASEGT. V lost 3 bases, J lost 3 bases, and 6 bases lay in between. CDR3 sequence reads: CASSDRFYEQYF. CDR3 DNA: TGTGCCAGCAGTGACAGGTTCTACGAGCAGTACTTC.

This clonotype was observed a handful of times. This sequence joins TRBV20-1 and TRBJ2-7; 11 nucleotides line up with TRBD1. J gave up 6 bases and V 1 base, and 11 bases lay outside the gene matches. The CDR3 runs to 16 residues. CDR1 and CDR2 (germline): DFQATT, SNEGSKA (reference sequence). CDR3 in amino acids: CSARGPTGTGGSEQYF. The CDR3 DNA sequence: TGCAGTGCTAGAGGGCCCACTGGGACAGGGGGTAGCGAGCAGTACTTC.

V usage is TRBV28 and J usage is TRBJ2-7; maybe TRBD2 (6 bases). The CDR3 has 13 amino acids. From germline, CDR1 is MDHEN and CDR2 SYDVKM. The germline V and J ends were trimmed by 6 bases and 3 bases, with 12 bases remaining between them. CDR3 nucleotide sequence: TGTGCCAGCAGGAGGGACTTCGGCTACGAGCAGTACTTC. This translates into CASRRDFGYEQYF.

This chain joins TRBV11-1 and TRBJ2-7, with 12 bases aligning to TRBD2. Germline trimming cut 1 base from V and 5 bases from J; bases unmatched to any gene: 3. This CDR3 comprises 15 residues. Germline loops: CDR1 SGHAT, CDR2 FQDESV (reference sequence). The DNA of the CDR3 is TGTGCCAGCAGCTTAGGACTAGCGGGAGTACACGAGCAGTACTTC. Protein sequence: CASSLGLAGVHEQYF.

This clonotype showed up just a few times. This sequence joins TRBV28 and TRBJ1-1; unclear D gene. V lost 6 bases and J 4 bases, leaving 9 bases between the germline ends. The CDR3 covers 12 residues. Germline CDR1 and CDR2: MDHEN and SYDVKM. CDR3 sequence: CASRTRSTEAFF. For the CDR3, the DNA is TGTGCCAGCAGAACGAGGAGCACTGAAGCTTTCTTT.